Presented here are 20 T cell receptor beta chains from one specimen sequenced in a study of CD8+ T cells in alopecia areata. RNA was isolated and reverse transcribed to cDNA, the sequencing template. The assay was immunoSEQ multiplex PCR, and TCRdb's table has in-frame clones only and misses some. Among about 97,000 clones listed, roughly two fifths were seen once. The specimen was CD4+ T cells sorted from blood. Receptors were obtained from a human donor with alopecia areata.

J is TRBJ2-2 and V is TRBV19; 7 bases align to TRBD2. Per germline, CDR1 LNHDA and CDR2 SQIVND (reference sequence). V was clipped by 3 bases and J by 0 bases; unmatched bases: 19. The CDR3 is 21 amino acids. The CDR3 nucleotides are TGTGCCAGTAGTATCGCGATCAGGGCTAGCGGCCTAAGGGCGAACACCGGGGAGCTGTTTTTT. This sequence encodes CASSIAIRASGLRANTGELFF.

The chain links TRBV7-8 to TRBJ2-7; D tentatively reads TRBD1 or TRBD2 (6 bases each). The CDR3 covers 17 residues. Germline values: CDR1 SGHVS, CDR2 FQNEAQ. V lost 0 bases, J lost 6 bases, and 21 bases lay in between. This CDR3 reads CASSLAMGGQIYGEQYF. CDR3 nucleotide sequence: TGTGCCAGCAGCTTAGCAATGGGGGGCCAAATTTACGGCGAGCAGTACTTC.

The chain uses TRBV5-1 and TRBJ2-2; D might be TRBD2 (6 bases). Germline assignment: CDR1 SGHRS and CDR2 YFSETQ. V dropped 0 bases and J dropped 6 bases, with 12 bases sitting between them. CDR3 size: 15 residues. The CDR3 DNA reads as TGCGCCAGCAGCTTGGACGGGAGAGAAGCCGGGGAGCTGTTTTTT. As protein: CASSLDGREAGELFF.

J is TRBJ2-7 and V is TRBV4-2, with 8 bases that match TRBD2. The junction had 7 bases not matched to a gene; V was cut back by 2 bases and J by 4 bases. Germline assignment: CDR1 LGHNA and CDR2 YNFKEQ. The length of the CDR3 is 15 residues. CDR3 amino acids: CASSQSYGGEYEQYF. In nucleotides, the CDR3 is TGTGCCAGCAGCCAAAGCTACGGGGGGGAATACGAGCAGTACTTC.

This clone has only a few counts. This rearrangement joins TRBV27 to TRBJ1-1; TRBD1 agrees at 8 bases. The length of the CDR3 is 14 residues. Germline V gives CDR1 MNHEY, CDR2 SMNVEV (reference sequence). J was trimmed by 2 bases and V by 7 bases; bases with no gene match: 6. CDR3 in amino acids: CASKTGGSNTEAFF. The DNA for the CDR3 is TGTGCCAGCAAAACAGGGGGATCAAACACTGAAGCTTTCTTT.

The V call is TRBV30, the J call TRBJ2-1; no reliable D call. The V gene's germline CDR1 is GTSNPN and CDR2 SVGIG (reference sequence). Between the trimmed V and J ends, which lost 4 bases and 3 bases, there was a span of 13 bases. The CDR3 totals 14 residues. CDR3 in DNA: TGTGCCTGGACCCGACGGAGCAGCTACAATGAGCAGTTCTTC. This sequence encodes CAWTRRSSYNEQFF. The full variable domain, completed using reference TRBV30 and TRBJ2-1, is SQTIHQWPATLVQPVGSPLSLECTVEGTSNPNLYWYRQAAGRGLQLLFYSVGIGQISSEVPQNLSASRPQDRQFILSSKKLLLSDSGFYLCAWTRRSSYNEQFFGPGTRLTVL.

A word on this clone: At one end, the junction sequence differs from germline, possibly due to a read error. The rearrangement links TRBV4-1 to TRBJ2-4; a possible D gene is TRBD1 (6 bases). The CDR3 length is 16 residues. Germline CDR1 reads MGHRA; CDR2 reads YSYEKL. The DNA of the CDR3 is TGCGCCAGCAGACAAGCAATACGAGGGGGTGAAAACATTCAGTACTTC. It yields the protein CASRQAIRGGENIQYF.

The V gene is TRBV29-1, the J gene TRBJ2-3, with a possible D match to TRBD1 (5 bases). The length of the CDR3 is 13 residues. CDR1 and CDR2 from the germline V gene are SQVTM and ANQGSEA. Between the trimmed V and J ends, which lost 4 bases and 5 bases, there was a span of 13 bases. The CDR3 sequence is CSVGFGRVDTQYF. DNA for the CDR3: TGCAGCGTTGGGTTTGGCAGGGTAGATACGCAGTATTTT.

V and J are TRBV15 and TRBJ2-2; D ambiguous. Germline V gives CDR1 LNHNV, CDR2 YYDKDF (reference sequence). Deletions cut 0 bases from V and 2 bases from J, with 4 bases between. This CDR3 has 14 amino acids. The CDR3 region is CATSRDYNTGELFF. CDR3 sequence (DNA): TGTGCCACCAGCAGAGATTACAACACCGGGGAGCTGTTTTTT.

A few counts support this clone. The genes are TRBV5-1 and TRBJ2-1; 10 bases agree with TRBD1. J was trimmed by 4 bases and V by 4 bases; bases with no gene match: 5. The CDR3 is 15 residues long. Germline values: CDR1 SGHRS, CDR2 YFSETQ. The CDR3 here is CASSAGQGIYNEQFF. The CDR3 bases are TGCGCCAGCAGCGCGGGACAGGGGATTTACAATGAGCAGTTCTTC.

This clone was seen only a few times. This chain connects TRBV10-3 to TRBJ1-1; a weak D match, TRBD1 (5 bases). The CDR3 is 17 residues long. Trimming stripped 1 base from V and 1 base from J, with 16 bases between. Germline V gives CDR1 ENHRY, CDR2 SYGVKD. CDR3 region: CAISELDRGVKNTEAFF. CDR3 sequence (DNA): TGTGCCATCAGTGAGTTGGATAGGGGCGTCAAGAACACTGAAGCTTTCTTT.

CDR3 nucleotides: TGTGCCAGCAGCACAAAGTACACCGGGACAGGAAAAACTGGGGCCAACGTCCTGACTTTC. It encodes CASSTKYTGTGKTGANVLTF. The J gene is TRBJ2-6, the V gene TRBV27; 8 bases agree with TRBD1. CDR3 length: 20 amino acids. Germline CDR1 MNHEY, CDR2 SMNVEV (reference sequence). V gave up 6 bases and J gave up 2 bases; unmatched junction bases: 18.

This clone turned up a few times. The V gene is TRBV30, the J gene TRBJ2-5; 9 bases are shared with TRBD1. The CDR3 runs to 15 residues. V dropped 0 bases and J dropped 4; count of bases not matched to a gene: 6. The V gene's germline CDR1 is GTSNPN and CDR2 SVGIG (reference sequence). The CDR3 nucleotides read TGTGCCTGGAGTGTACGGGACAGGGTTCCAGAGACCCAGTACTTC. Its translation is CAWSVRDRVPETQYF.

In regard to this clone: Other nucleotide sequences from this sample produce the same CDR3. The chain couples TRBV6-5 to TRBJ2-2, with TRBD1 matching over 9 bases. The germline V gene has CDR1 MNHEY and CDR2 SVGAGI. V was pared by 6 bases and J by 3 bases, with 2 bases of the junction left unmatched. The CDR3 loop spans 14 amino acids. In DNA form, the CDR3 reads TGTGCCAGCAGCAGGGACAGGGACACCGGGGAGCTGTTTTTT. Protein: CASSRDRDTGELFF.

This clone has just a few counts. The chain uses TRBV7-9 and TRBJ2-5; possibly TRBD1 for D (6 bases). Deletions cut 5 bases from V and 1 base from J, with 14 bases between. The CDR3 spans 15 residues. Germline-derived CDR1 and CDR2 are SEHNR and FQNEAQ (reference sequence). The CDR3 reads CASSQGINPQETQYF. Here the CDR3 DNA reads TGTGCCAGCAGCCAGGGGATAAACCCCCAAGAGACCCAGTACTTC.

There are a few counts of this clone. The CDR3 sequence: CASSLGPEENQPQHF. Written as DNA, the CDR3 is TGTGCCAGCAGCTTGGGTCCCGAAGAAAATCAGCCCCAGCATTTT. The chain recombines TRBV7-2 with TRBJ1-5, with no clear D. V lost 3 bases, J lost 4 bases, and 13 bases lay in between. The CDR3 consists of 15 residues. Germline CDR1 SGHTA, CDR2 FQGNSA.

Note on this clone: The sample carries other DNA sequences with the same CDR3. This sequence joins TRBV18 and TRBJ2-5; D call uncertain. Germline V gives CDR1 KGHSH, CDR2 LQKENI. Trimming stripped 3 bases from V and 2 bases from J, with 4 bases between. This CDR3 is built from 12 residues. CDR3 amino acids: CASSPRQETQYF. The CDR3 DNA reads as TGTGCCAGCTCACCCAGACAAGAGACCCAGTACTTC.

The chain combines TRBV5-1 with TRBJ2-5; D is perhaps TRBD1 (5 bases). The CDR3 is made up of 15 amino acids. V lost 6 bases to trimming and J lost 1 base, with 16 bases between them. CDR1 and CDR2 (germline): SGHRS, YFSETQ. CDR3 in amino acids: CASTWGSSFQETQYF. CDR3 DNA: TGCGCCAGCACCTGGGGCAGCTCTTTCCAAGAGACCCAGTACTTC.

V usage is TRBV5-1 and J usage is TRBJ2-7, with 10 positions matching TRBD2. V shed 5 bases and J 3 bases; nucleotides not matched to a gene: 8. The germline CDR1 and CDR2 sequences are SGHRS and YFSETQ. The CDR3 spans 15 residues. CDR3 protein: CASSSLAGGRYEQYF. Here the CDR3 DNA reads TGCGCCAGCAGTTCTTTAGCGGGGGGCCGCTACGAGCAGTACTTC.

This clone showed up just a few times. The chain combines TRBV18 with TRBJ1-1; D unclear. The CDR3 runs to 11 residues. V lost 2 bases and J 8 bases, leaving 6 bases between the germline ends. Per germline, CDR1 KGHSH and CDR2 LQKENI. DNA of the CDR3: TGTGCCAGCTCACCAGAGGGAGAAGCTTTCTTT. Residues: CASSPEGEAFF.